This TCR beta chain stems from a study of CD8 T cells in ankylosing spondylitis. Findings and caveats of the study: In ankylosing spondylitis blood, a motif of about 8 highly homologous TCR beta variants appeared characteristic.

Quantitative molecular-barcoded 5'-RACE generated the TCR beta libraries. TCRdb re-derived calls from the 5' RACE reads in MiXCR, one entry per CDR3 protein. The sample lists over 600,000 distinct CDR3 sequences; around a fifth were seen once. This clonotype was seen a handful of times. Its antigen is still unknown. The CDR3 is 18 residues long. CDR1 and CDR2 from the germline V gene are KGHDR and SFDVKD. V gave up 1 base and J gave up 0 bases; unmatched junction bases: 4. V gene TRBV24-1 combines with J gene TRBJ2-6; 8 bases match TRBD1. The sample was blood, either unsorted or a sorted T cell fraction (not recorded which). The clonotype comes from a male donor with ankylosing spondylitis. The CDR3 coding sequence is TGTGCCACCAGTGATTTAGGGACAGGACACTCTGGGGCCAACGTCCTGACTTTC. This gives the protein CATSDLGTGHSGANVLTF.